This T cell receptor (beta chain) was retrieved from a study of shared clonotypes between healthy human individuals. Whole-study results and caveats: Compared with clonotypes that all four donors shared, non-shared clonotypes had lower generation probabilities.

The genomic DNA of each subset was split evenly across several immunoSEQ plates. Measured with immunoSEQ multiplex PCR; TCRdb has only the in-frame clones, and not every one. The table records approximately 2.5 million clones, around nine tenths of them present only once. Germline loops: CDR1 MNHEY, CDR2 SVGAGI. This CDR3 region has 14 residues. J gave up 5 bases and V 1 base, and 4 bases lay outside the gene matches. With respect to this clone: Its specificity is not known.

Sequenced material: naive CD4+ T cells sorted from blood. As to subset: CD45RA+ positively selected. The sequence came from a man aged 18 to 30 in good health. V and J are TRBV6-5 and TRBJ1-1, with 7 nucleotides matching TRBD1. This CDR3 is CASSYYAGGTEAFF. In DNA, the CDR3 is TGTGCCAGCAGTTACTACGCAGGGGGGACTGAAGCTTTCTTT.